This TCR beta chain was found in a study of T cell responses to AZD1222 COVID-19 vaccine. TCRdb keeps only in-frame clones here, not all; method: immunoSEQ multiplex PCR. Among approximately 110,000 clones, around 95% were seen once, and the ten largest hold 2% to 2.5%. Study outcomes and limitations: The span of vaccine-associated CD4 TCRs extended across spike, with dominance at 160-218 and 743-854.

A word on this clone: The antigen is unknown.

This TCR came from an adult in good health. The sample here was peripheral blood, taken on day 0 of AZD1222 vaccination.

CDR3 DNA sequence: TGTGCCCTGGCAGCGGGATCATCCTACGAGCAGTACTTC. Translating it yields CALAAGSSYEQYF. The V gene is TRBV2, the J gene TRBJ2-7; 7 nucleotides align to TRBD2. With 11 bases clipped from V and 1 base from J, the junction kept 8 bases outside the gene matches. The CDR3 has 13 amino acids. Germline CDR1 reads SNHLY; CDR2 reads FYNNEI.